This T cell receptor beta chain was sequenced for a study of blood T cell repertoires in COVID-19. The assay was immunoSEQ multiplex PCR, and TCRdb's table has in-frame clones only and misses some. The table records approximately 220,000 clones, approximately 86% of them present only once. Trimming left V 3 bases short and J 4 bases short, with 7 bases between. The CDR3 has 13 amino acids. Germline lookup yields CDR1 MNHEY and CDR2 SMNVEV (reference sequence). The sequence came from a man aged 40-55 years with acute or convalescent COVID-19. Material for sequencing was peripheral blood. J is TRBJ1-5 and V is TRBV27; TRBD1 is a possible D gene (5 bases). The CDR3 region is CASSLTENQPQHF. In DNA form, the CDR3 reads TGTGCCAGCAGTTTGACAGAAAATCAGCCCCAGCATTTT.